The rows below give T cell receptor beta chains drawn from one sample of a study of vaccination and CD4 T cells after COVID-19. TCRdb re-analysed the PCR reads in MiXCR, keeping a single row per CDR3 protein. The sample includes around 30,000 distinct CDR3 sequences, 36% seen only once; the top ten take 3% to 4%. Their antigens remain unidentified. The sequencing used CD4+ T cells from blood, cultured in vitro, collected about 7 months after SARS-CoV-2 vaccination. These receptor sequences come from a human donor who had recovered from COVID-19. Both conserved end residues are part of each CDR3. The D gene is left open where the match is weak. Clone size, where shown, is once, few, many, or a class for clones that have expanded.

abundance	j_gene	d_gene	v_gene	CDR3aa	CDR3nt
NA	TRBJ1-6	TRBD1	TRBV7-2	CASSSSATGRSPLHF	TGTGCCAGCAGCTCGAGTGCGACAGGGAGGTCACCCCTCCACTTT
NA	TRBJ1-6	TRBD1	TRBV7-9	CASSLAQGRNSPLHF	TGTGCCAGCAGCTTAGCACAGGGGAGGAATTCACCCCTCCACTTT
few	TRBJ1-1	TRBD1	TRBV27	CASSAWTGINTEAFF	TGTGCCAGCAGTGCCTGGACAGGAATAAACACTGAAGCTTTCTTT
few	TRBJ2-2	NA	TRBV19	CAPWGQIYTGELFF	TGTGCCCCATGGGGGCAGATTTACACCGGGGAGCTGTTTTTT
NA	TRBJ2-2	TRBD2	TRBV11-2	CASSATSGSGELFF	TGTGCCAGCAGCGCGACTAGCGGGTCCGGGGAGCTGTTTTTT
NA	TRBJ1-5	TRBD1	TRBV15	CATSRGGQENQPQHF	TGTGCCACCAGCAGAGGGGGACAGGAGAATCAGCCCCAGCATTTT
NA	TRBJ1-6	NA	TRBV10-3	CAIQEGRINSPLHF	TGTGCCATCCAAGAAGGACGGATTAATTCACCCCTCCACTTT
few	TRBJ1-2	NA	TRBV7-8	CASSLKRGYYTF	TGTGCCAGCAGCTTAAAAAGGGGGTACTACACCTTC
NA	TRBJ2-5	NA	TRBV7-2	CASSLGGLETQYF	TGTGCCAGCAGCTTAGGGGGACTAGAGACCCAGTACTTC
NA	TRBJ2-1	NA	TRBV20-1	CSARVAGTSYNEQFF	TGCAGTGCTAGAGTGGCGGGTACCTCCTACAATGAGCAGTTCTTC
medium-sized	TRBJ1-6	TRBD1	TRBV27	CASGQGFSPLHF	TGTGCCAGCGGACAGGGTTTTTCACCCCTCCACTTT
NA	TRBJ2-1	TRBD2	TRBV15	CATSRVSGLAVYNEQFF	TGTGCCACCAGCAGAGTCTCGGGACTAGCGGTATACAATGAGCAGTTCTTC
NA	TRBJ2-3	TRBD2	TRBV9	CASSDTWTSGSTDTQYF	TGTGCCAGCAGCGATACCTGGACTAGCGGTAGCACAGATACGCAGTATTTT
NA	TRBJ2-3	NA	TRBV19	CASTSGRFTDTQYF	TGTGCCAGTACGTCCGGGCGTTTCACAGATACGCAGTATTTT
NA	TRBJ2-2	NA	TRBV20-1	CSARDELGRNTGELFF	TGCAGTGCTAGAGATGAACTAGGGAGGAACACCGGGGAGCTGTTTTTT
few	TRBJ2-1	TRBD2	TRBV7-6	CASSSFQREGREQFF	TGTGCCAGCAGCTCATTCCAGCGGGAGGGGCGTGAGCAGTTCTTC
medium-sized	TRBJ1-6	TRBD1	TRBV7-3	CASSFTGDSPLHF	TGTGCCAGCAGCTTTACAGGGGATTCACCCCTCCACTTT
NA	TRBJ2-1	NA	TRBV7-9	CASRQDAGEQFF	TGTGCCAGCAGGCAGGATGCTGGCGAGCAGTTCTTC
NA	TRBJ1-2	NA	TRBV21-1	CAIPRGAHGYTF	TGTGCCATCCCTCGGGGGGCGCATGGCTACACCTTC
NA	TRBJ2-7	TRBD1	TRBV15	CATSRGTGGSYEQYF	TGTGCCACCAGCAGAGGGACAGGGGGCTCCTACGAGCAGTACTTC
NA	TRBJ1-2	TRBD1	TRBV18	CASSPLQGQGVNYGYTF	TGTGCCAGCTCACCGCTACAGGGACAGGGGGTTAACTATGGCTACACCTTC
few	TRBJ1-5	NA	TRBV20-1	CSARDVALAGQPQHF	TGCAGTGCTAGAGATGTGGCTCTCGCCGGCCAGCCCCAGCATTTT
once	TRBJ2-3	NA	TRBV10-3	CASRFGGTDTQYF	TGTGCCTCCCGGTTCGGGGGCACAGATACGCAGTATTTT